The clone carrying this T cell receptor beta chain was seen a few times. Time point noted: pre-sensitization, week 0. Documented treatment: therapeutic diphenylcyclopropenone sensitization with weekly scalp DPC. Before extraction, the whole blood was not fractionated, and total RNA was taken from it. The CDR3 is 16 amino acids. CDR1 is ENHRY and CDR2 is SYGVKD in the germline V gene. The V end was cut by 2 bases, the J end by 0 bases, with 8 bases between. These data belong to a study of human T cells and chemical hapten exposure. As for the study in general: Readings were taken at 6 days from patch tests that had applied 0.01% DPC to the upper back.

TCRdb called the RACE reads again in MiXCR, with one record for every CDR3 protein. The sample has over 50,000 distinct CDR3 sequences; 8.5% to 10% are singletons. Sample: whole blood, taken in connection with sensitization to the hapten diphenylcyclopropenone (DPC). The chain employs TRBV10-3 and TRBJ1-6; D remains unclear. The sequence derives from a woman between 25 and 40 years old with alopecia areata. Some clones in this sample may be carry-over from other donors' samples. The CDR3 here is CAISEGRRSYNSPLHF. For the CDR3, the DNA is TGTGCCATCAGTGAGGGTCGGCGCTCCTATAATTCACCCCTCCACTTT.